Each of the 9 T cell receptor beta chains below was sequenced from the same sample in a study of blood T cells in healthy people across ages (dated by TCRdb to 2014 to 2015). Library generation was performed with 5' RACE. The sequencer listed for this sample is Illumina HiSeq 2500. A second PCR of roughly 7 to 11 cycles was performed with a sample-barcoded 5' primer and a J-beta primer mix. TCRdb trimmed the raw reads at Q25, called clones with MiXCR and kept productive beta chains. Each CDR3 protein appears once, grouped with its most common genes and DNA. The sample table contains 800,000 to 950,000 distinct CDR3 sequences; only one count was recorded for about 29% of them. Roughly a tenth of the sample goes to the ten largest clones. The sample also formed part of further work on T cells of mothers and their children.

The sequenced material came from blood. Source of these receptors: a middle-aged woman in good health.

About this clonotype itself: One end of the junction does not line up with germline, which may come from a read error. The V and J genes are TRBV12-3 or TRBV12-4 and TRBJ2-5; no firm D call. The CDR3 spans 13 residues. DNA of the CDR3: TGTGCCACCAGTGATTTCCGTGTTGAGACCCAGTACTTC. This translates into CATSDFRVETQYF.

This clonotype was seen repeatedly, ten times or more. V and J are TRBV6-5 and TRBJ2-2, with D perhaps given as TRBD1 or TRBD2 (5 bases each). Deletions cut 0 bases from V and 5 bases from J, with 10 bases between. The CDR3 covers 15 residues. Germline V CDR1 and CDR2: MNHEY, SVGAGI. As DNA, the CDR3 is TGTGCCAGCAGTTACTCGAGATGGGGGACCGGGGAGCTGTTTTTT. As protein: CASSYSRWGTGELFF.

In this sample, this clonotype turned up many times. The chain's CDR3 is CASSLAGQAGNQPQHF. The CDR3 region has the DNA TGCGCCAGCAGCTTGGCGGGACAGGCCGGCAATCAGCCCCAGCATTTT. The V call is TRBV5-1, the J call TRBJ1-5; 8 bases agree with TRBD1. This CDR3 is 16 amino acids long. The germline gives CDR1 SGHRS, CDR2 YFSETQ. V lost 0 bases and J lost 2; bases outside the gene matches: 4.

The chain is built from TRBV20-1 and TRBJ2-1; TRBD2 is a possible D gene (5 bases). Gene TRBJ2-7 matches the end of the DNA better, so the J call may be wrong. There are 14 residues in the CDR3. Germline CDR1 is DFQATT and CDR2 is SNEGSKA (reference sequence). The CDR3 DNA reads TGCAGTGCTACTCGAGGGAGCTCCTACAATGAGCAGTACTTC. It yields the protein CSATRGSSYNEQYF.

The table lists this clonotype with many counts. The chain is built from TRBV9 and TRBJ2-7; the D gene could be TRBD1 or TRBD2 (5 bases each). The V end lost 4 bases, the J end lost 4 bases, and 15 bases lay between the germline ends. CDR1 and CDR2 from the germline V gene are SGDLS and YYNGEE. The CDR3 runs 14 residues. The CDR3 here is CASSPTPEGYEQYF. CDR3 DNA sequence: TGTGCCAGCAGCCCCACACCTGAGGGGTACGAGCAGTACTTC.

This chain connects TRBV6-6 to TRBJ2-3, with D perhaps matching TRBD2 (6 bases). The CDR3 extends over 14 amino acids. CDR1 and CDR2 from the germline V gene are MNHNY and SVGAGI (reference sequence). V lost 4 bases, J lost 3 bases, and 11 bases lay in between. This CDR3 is CASSWATRTDTQYF. The CDR3 DNA reads TGTGCCAGCAGTTGGGCGACTAGGACAGATACGCAGTATTTT.

CDR3 DNA sequence: TGTGCCACCAGTGGTGGGGGGACAGCCTACAATGAGCAGTTCTTC. Amino acids: CATSGGGTAYNEQFF. The J gene is TRBJ2-1, the V gene TRBV24-1; D is perhaps TRBD1 (7 bases). CDR1 and CDR2 from the germline V gene are KGHDR and SFDVKD. The CDR3 has 15 residues. Between the trimmed V and J ends, which lost 5 bases and 2 bases, there was a span of 12 bases.

A remark on this clonotype: Compared with germline, one end of the junction differs, possibly owing to a read error. V and J are TRBV6-6 and TRBJ2-1; 7 nucleotides align to TRBD1. The V gene's germline CDR1 is MNHNY and CDR2 SVGAGI (reference sequence). CDR3 length equals 13 residues. The CDR3 DNA sequence: TGCGCCAGCAGCCTACAGGGGTACAATGTGCAGTTCTTC. This translates into CASSLQGYNVQFF.

This clonotype was detected many times. The rearrangement joins TRBV12-3 or TRBV12-4 to TRBJ2-1; TRBD1 is a possible D gene (5 bases). With 8 bases removed from V and 0 bases from J, the gap between germline ends came to 11 bases. The CDR3 totals 14 residues. The DNA of the CDR3 is TGTGCCAGCCAGCGTGGGGCCTCCTACAATGAGCAGTTCTTC. Amino acid sequence: CASQRGASYNEQFF.